This T cell receptor beta chain is drawn from a study of cytomegalovirus exposure and HLA in healthy donors. Overall study context: Tens of millions of unique TCRs from HLA-typed donors were held in an early release of data.

Both 60 Vbeta primers and 13 Jbeta primers went into the PCR. Sequencing used immunoSEQ multiplex PCR; TCRdb keeps in-frame clones, though not all of them. This sample carries roughly 150,000 clones, roughly 85% of them seen once, and the ten largest clones take 1%. Study-level findings and limits: Despite most TCR sequences being rare, some public TCRs occurred in many donors. An analysis done earlier found most TCR beta V segments productive about 87% or about 30% of the time.

Of note for this clone: As yet, its antigen is unknown.

Germline V gene lookup returns CDR1 MDHEN and CDR2 SYDVKM. The V end was cut by 3 bases, the J end by 2 bases, with 14 bases between. This CDR3 has 16 amino acids. Donors showed nominal health when sampled, although they likely had unrecorded immune exposures. This sequence joins TRBV28 and TRBJ1-5; perhaps TRBD1 as D (5 bases). Sequencing was performed on PBMCs. This TCR was recovered from a boy between 2 and 10 years old in good health and CMV-seronegative. CDR3 sequence: CASSFSRGSGNQPQHF. CDR3 coding DNA: TGTGCCAGCAGTTTCTCTAGGGGTTCGGGCAATCAGCCCCAGCATTTT.